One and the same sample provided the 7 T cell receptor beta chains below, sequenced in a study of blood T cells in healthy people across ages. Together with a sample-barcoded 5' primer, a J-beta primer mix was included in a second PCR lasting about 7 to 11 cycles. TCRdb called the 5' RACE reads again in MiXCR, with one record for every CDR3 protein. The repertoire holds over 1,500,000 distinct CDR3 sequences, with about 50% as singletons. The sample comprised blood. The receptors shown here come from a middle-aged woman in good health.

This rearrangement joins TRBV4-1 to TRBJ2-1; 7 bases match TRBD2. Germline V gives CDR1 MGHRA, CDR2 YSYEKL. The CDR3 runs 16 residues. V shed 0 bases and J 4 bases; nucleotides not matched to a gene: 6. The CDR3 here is CASSQDRLAEYNEQFF. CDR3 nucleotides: TGCGCCAGCAGCCAAGATCGACTAGCCGAATACAATGAGCAGTTCTTC.

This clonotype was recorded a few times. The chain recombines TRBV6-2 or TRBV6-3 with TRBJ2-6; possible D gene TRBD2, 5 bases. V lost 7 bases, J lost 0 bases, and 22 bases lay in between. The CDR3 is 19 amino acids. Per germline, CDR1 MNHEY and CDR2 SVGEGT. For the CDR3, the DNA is TGTGCCAGCAACCGATTTGGACTGCATGTTAGCTCTGGGGCCAACGTCCTGACTTTC. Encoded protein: CASNRFGLHVSSGANVLTF.

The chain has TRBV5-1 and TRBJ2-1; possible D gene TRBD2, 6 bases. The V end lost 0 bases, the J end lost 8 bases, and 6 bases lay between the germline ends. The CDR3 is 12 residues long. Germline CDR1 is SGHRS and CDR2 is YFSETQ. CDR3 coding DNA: TGCGCCAGCAGCTTGGGGGAGGATGAGCAGTTCTTC. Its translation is CASSLGEDEQFF.

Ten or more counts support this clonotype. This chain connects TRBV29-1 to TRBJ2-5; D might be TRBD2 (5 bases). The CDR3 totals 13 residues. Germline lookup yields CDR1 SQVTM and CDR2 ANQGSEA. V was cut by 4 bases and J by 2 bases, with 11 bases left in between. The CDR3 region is CSVGPSGQETQYF. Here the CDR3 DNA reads TGCAGCGTTGGACCAAGCGGACAAGAGACCCAGTACTTC. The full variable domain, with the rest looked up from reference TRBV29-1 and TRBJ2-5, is SAVISQKPSRDICQRGTSLTIQCQVDSQVTMMFWYRQQPGQSLTLIATANQGSEATYESGFVIDKFPISRPNLTFSTLTVSNMSPEDSSIYLCSVGPSGQETQYFGPGTRLLVL.

The CDR3 loop reads CSVASSYNEQFF. CDR3 bases: TGCAGCGTCGCTAGCTCCTACAATGAGCAGTTCTTC. This chain joins TRBV29-1 and TRBJ2-1; D is ambiguous. This CDR3 is built from 12 residues. V was clipped by 6 bases and J by 0 bases, with 6 bases between them. Germline CDR1 and CDR2: SQVTM and ANQGSEA.

The CDR3 sequence is CSARRWREDGYTF. In DNA, the CDR3 is TGCAGTGCTAGACGGTGGCGGGAGGATGGCTACACCTTC. The chain has TRBV20-1 and TRBJ1-2, with D unresolved. V lost 2 bases to trimming and J lost 6 bases, with 13 bases between them. Germline V lookup: CDR1 DFQATT, CDR2 SNEGSKA (reference sequence). The CDR3 is 13 amino acids.

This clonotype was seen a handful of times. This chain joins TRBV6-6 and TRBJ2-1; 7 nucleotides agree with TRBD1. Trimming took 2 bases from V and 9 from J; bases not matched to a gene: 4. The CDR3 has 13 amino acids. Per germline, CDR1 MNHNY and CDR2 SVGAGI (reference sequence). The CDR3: CASSYQGVGEQFF. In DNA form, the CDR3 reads TGTGCCAGCAGTTACCAGGGGGTAGGTGAGCAGTTCTTC.